This T cell receptor (beta chain) came from a study of blood T cell repertoires in COVID-19. Study-level background: The origin of the acute and convalescent COVID-19 samples was the United States, Italy and Spain. In each case, the material was cDNA or gDNA derived from T cells, B-cell-depleted T cells, or PBMCs.

In the original workflow: Nucleated cell counts were estimated from reference gene primer amplification. Profiling relied on immunoSEQ multiplex PCR, and the TCRdb table lists in-frame clones only, not all of them. D and trimming come from the DNA, and the V and J calls and clone size come from that table. The data hold 130,000 to 150,000 clones, with approximately 90% observed a single time. Sequenced input: peripheral blood. The TCR comes from a woman aged 45-65 years with acute or convalescent COVID-19.

The CDR3 DNA reads as TGTGCCAGCAGCCTCAACTGGGGGGAGTCCTACGAGCAGTACTTC. This translates into CASSLNWGESYEQYF. The chain recombines TRBV14 with TRBJ2-7; possibly TRBD2 for D (6 bases). The germline V gene has CDR1 SGHDN and CDR2 FVKESK. The CDR3 consists of 15 residues. V lost 4 bases to trimming and J lost 1 base, with 14 bases between them.